This T cell receptor (beta chain) originates from a study of CD8 T cells in ankylosing spondylitis. Broader study findings: Existing reports had already noted some motif variants in reactive arthritis synovial fluid and blood. Disease-linked clones were reportedly significantly enriched in matched ankylosing spondylitis synovial fluid. Disease-linked clones bore a CD8+ phenotype and were relatively rare in peripheral blood. One TCR beta motif, made up of roughly 8 highly homologous variants, appeared characteristic of ankylosing spondylitis blood.

The CDR3 totals 15 residues. V shed 5 bases and J 4 bases; nucleotides not matched to a gene: 7. CDR1 and CDR2 (germline): SEHNR, FQNEAQ (reference sequence). This clonotype has more than one count but fewer than ten. What it binds is unknown. Quantitative barcoded 5'-RACE was used to prepare TCR beta libraries. One entry per CDR3 protein, called by TCRdb with MiXCR from the 5' RACE reads. The table lists over 600,000 distinct CDR3 sequences, under 20% of them singletons. The chain carries TRBV7-9 and TRBJ1-4; TRBD1 agrees at 7 bases. The material sequenced was blood, either unsorted or a sorted T cell fraction (not recorded which). The TCR comes from a male donor with ankylosing spondylitis. The CDR3 spells CASSKGTADNEKLFF. The CDR3 DNA sequence: TGTGCCAGCAGCAAGGGGACAGCAGATAATGAAAAACTGTTTTTT. The full variable domain, its missing parts supplied by reference TRBV7-9 and TRBJ1-4, is DTGVSQNPRHKITKRGQNVTFRCDPISEHNRLYWYRQTLGQGPEFLTYFQNEAQLEKSRLLSDRFSAERPKGSFSTLEIQRTEQGDSAMYLCASSKGTADNEKLFFGSGTQLSVL.